These T cell receptor beta chains were read from a single sample in a study of blood T cell repertoires in COVID-19. The protocol was immunoSEQ multiplex PCR, while the TCRdb copy is restricted to in-frame clones and leaves out a portion. The sample includes roughly 60,000 clones, roughly four fifths of them seen just once. Sequenced input: peripheral blood. The origin of the receptors is a man aged 80 or over with acute or convalescent COVID-19. CDR3s include the opening cysteine and the closing phenylalanine or tryptophan. A D gene is named only where the DNA matches it firmly. The listing skips clone size in some rows; elsewhere it reads once, few, many or a size class.

abundance	len	v_gene	d_gene	j_gene	CDR3nt	CDR3aa
-	14	TRBV2	TRBD1	TRBJ1-5	TGTGCCAGCAGCCGACAGGGGATGAGTCAGCCCCAGCATTTT	CASSRQGMSQPQHF
-	14	TRBV9	TRBD1	TRBJ1-2	TGTGCCAGCAGTTTCGGACAGGGTGGAGATGGCTACACCTTC	CASSFGQGGDGYTF
-	16	TRBV5-4	TRBD2	TRBJ2-7	TGTGCCAGCAGCTCGAAACTAGCGGGAAGCTCCTACGAGCAGTACTTC	CASSSKLAGSSYEQYF
-	15	TRBV5-1	-	TRBJ2-5	TGCGCCAGCAGCTTGTCGGGGTGGTCCCAAGAGACCCAGTACTTC	CASSLSGWSQETQYF
-	13	TRBV10-3	-	TRBJ2-1	TGTGCCATCAGTGAGTACGTAGGGGAAGAGCAGTTCTTC	CAISEYVGEEQFF
once	14	TRBV14	-	TRBJ1-4	TGTGCCAGCAGCCAATCTTGGGCAGATGAAAAACTGTTTTTT	CASSQSWADEKLFF
once	15	TRBV19	-	TRBJ1-1	TGTGCCAGTAGTCCACTGGGCAAATTGAACACTGAAGCTTTCTTT	CASSPLGKLNTEAFF
-	16	TRBV5-4	TRBD2	TRBJ2-3	TGTGCCAGCAGCTTAAGACTAGCGGGGGTCACAGATACGCAGTATTTT	CASSLRLAGVTDTQYF
-	15	TRBV6-1	TRBD1	TRBJ1-1	TGTGCCAGCAGTGATCGACAGGGTAGTTTGGCGGAAGCTTTCTTT	CASSDRQGSLAEAFF
-	19	TRBV4-1	TRBD1	TRBJ1-1	TGCGCCAGCAGCCAAGATCGGTTTGCAGGGGGACGGGGGAACACTGAAGCTTTCTTT	CASSQDRFAGGRGNTEAFF
-	16	TRBV19	-	TRBJ2-1	TGTGCCAGTAGTATAGGTGGAGGGGGCCGGAAGAATGAGCAGTTCTTC	CASSIGGGGRKNEQFF
-	15	TRBV5-4	TRBD2	TRBJ2-2	TGTGCCAGCAGCGTCGGACTAGCGGGGGCCGGGGAGCTGTTTTTT	CASSVGLAGAGELFF
-	14	TRBV10-1	-	TRBJ1-1	TGCGCCAGCAGCCCCGATGGCGGGGGCACTGAAGCTTTCTTT	CASSPDGGGTEAFF
-	12	TRBV2	-	TRBJ2-1	TGTGCCAGCAGTAGGGGTTGGGATGAGCAGTTCTTC	CASSRGWDEQFF
-	13	TRBV12-3/TRBV12-4	-	TRBJ2-7	TGTGCCAGCAGTTTGGGGGGATTCTACGAGCAGTACTTC	CASSLGGFYEQYF
-	11	TRBV20-1	-	TRBJ2-5	TGCAGTGCGTGGACTACGGAGACCCAGTACTTC	CSAWTTETQYF